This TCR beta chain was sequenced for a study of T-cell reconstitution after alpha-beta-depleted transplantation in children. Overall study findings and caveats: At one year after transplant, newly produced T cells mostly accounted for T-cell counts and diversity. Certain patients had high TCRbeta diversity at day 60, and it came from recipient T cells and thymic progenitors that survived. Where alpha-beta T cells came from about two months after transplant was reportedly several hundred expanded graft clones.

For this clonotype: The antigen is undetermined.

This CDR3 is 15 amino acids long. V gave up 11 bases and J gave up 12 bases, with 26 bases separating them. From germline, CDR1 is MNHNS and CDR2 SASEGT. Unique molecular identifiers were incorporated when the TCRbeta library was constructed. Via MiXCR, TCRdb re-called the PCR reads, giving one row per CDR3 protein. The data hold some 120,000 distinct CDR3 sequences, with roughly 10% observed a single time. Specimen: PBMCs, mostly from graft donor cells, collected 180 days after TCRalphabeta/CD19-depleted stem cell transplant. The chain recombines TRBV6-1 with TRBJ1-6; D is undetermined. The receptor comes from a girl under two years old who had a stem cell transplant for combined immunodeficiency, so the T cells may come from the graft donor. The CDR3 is CAAGGGGGQRLPLHF. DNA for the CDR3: TGTGCCGCGGGAGGAGGTGGCGGGCAAAGGTTACCCCTCCACTTT.